Listed here are 24 T cell receptor beta chains from one sample, sequenced in a study of memory CD8 T cells in hepatitis C reinfection. As to time point: pre-reinfection, 55 to 20 weeks before reinfection detection. TCR sequencing was done directly ex vivo on sorted cells, without expansion in vitro. The method was immunoSEQ multiplex PCR; TCRdb's version includes in-frame clones alone and lacks a portion of them. The table has approximately 50,000 clones, about nine tenths seen once. Specimen: naive CD8+ T cells sorted from blood. These receptors were collected from a man younger than 30 with hepatitis C virus infection.

Only one count was recorded for this clone. The V and J genes are TRBV10-3 and TRBJ1-3, with D unresolved. CDR1 and CDR2 (germline): ENHRY, SYGVKD. V lost 7 bases and J 2 bases, leaving 9 bases between the germline ends. The CDR3 spans 13 residues. In nucleotides, the CDR3 is TGTGCCATCACCGAGACAACTGGAAACACCATATATTTT. It encodes CAITETTGNTIYF.

The J gene is TRBJ1-5, the V gene TRBV27; 12 bases match TRBD1. Germline V gene lookup returns CDR1 MNHEY and CDR2 SMNVEV (reference sequence). The CDR3 is 15 amino acids. V gave up 5 bases and J gave up 5 bases; unmatched junction bases: 4. CDR3 protein: CASSPGTGGDQPQHF. The CDR3 nucleotides read TGTGCCAGCAGTCCCGGGACAGGGGGCGATCAGCCCCAGCATTTT.

The CDR3, as DNA: TGCGCCAGCAGCCAAGAGACTCTTCCTAGCACAGATACGCAGTATTTT. Translation gives CASSQETLPSTDTQYF. V usage is TRBV4-1 and J usage is TRBJ2-3; D is ambiguous. Trimming removed 0 bases at V and 0 bases at J, with 10 bases between. The CDR3 totals 16 residues. The V gene's germline CDR1 is MGHRA and CDR2 YSYEKL.

This clone has a handful of counts. The rearrangement uses TRBV14 and TRBJ2-1, with 13 nucleotides matching TRBD2. Trimming cost V 4 bases and J 7 bases; bases outside gene matches: 7. CDR1 is SGHDN, CDR2 FVKESK, per germline. The CDR3 runs to 16 residues. The CDR3 region is CASSPRTSGRLNEQFF. The CDR3 DNA sequence: TGTGCCAGCAGCCCTCGGACTAGCGGGAGATTGAATGAGCAGTTCTTC.

The rearrangement uses TRBV29-1 and TRBJ2-3; 8 bases align to TRBD1. CDR3 length: 14 residues. Germline V gene sequence: CDR1 SQVTM, CDR2 ANQGSEA. V dropped 4 bases and J dropped 6; count of bases not matched to a gene: 9. CDR3 residues: CSVVPPGGGDTQYF. The DNA of the CDR3 is TGCAGCGTTGTCCCCCCAGGGGGCGGGGATACGCAGTATTTT.

V and J are TRBV27 and TRBJ2-1; 10 positions agree with TRBD2. Germline V gene lookup returns CDR1 MNHEY and CDR2 SMNVEV (reference sequence). This CDR3 region has 16 residues. The J segment lost 3 bases and the V segment lost 5 bases, leaving 7 bases of the junction unmatched. In DNA form, the CDR3 reads TGTGCCAGCAGTCCTCTAGCGGGAGTTGGCTACAATGAGCAGTTCTTC. Translated: CASSPLAGVGYNEQFF.

Remarks on this clone: One end of the junction is discordant with germline, which a read error may explain. DNA of the CDR3: TGTGCCAGCAGGCTTTCTGGGTCTCCAACACACACAGGTACGCAGTATTTT. It yields the protein CASRLSGSPTHTGTQYF. This chain uses TRBV27 with TRBJ2-3; TRBD1 is a possible D gene (5 bases). This CDR3 spans 17 amino acids. CDR1 MNHEY and CDR2 SMNVEV come from the germline V gene (reference sequence).

This rearrangement joins TRBV4-1 to TRBJ2-2; TRBD1 matches 8 bases. The germline V gene has CDR1 MGHRA and CDR2 YSYEKL. After removal of 2 bases from V and 6 bases from J, the junction contained 8 bases not matched to a gene. The CDR3 is 16 residues long. The CDR3 nucleotides read TGCGCCAGCAGCCAATGGGCGGACAGGGCGTCCGGGGAGCTGTTTTTT. Translating gives CASSQWADRASGELFF.

The V call is TRBV7-2, the J call TRBJ2-6; 12 bases match TRBD2. The J segment lost 2 bases and the V segment lost 3 bases, leaving 8 bases of the junction unmatched. Germline CDR1 is SGHTA and CDR2 is FQGNSA. The CDR3 covers 19 residues. The CDR3: CASSFISSGGAPGANVLTF. The CDR3 DNA reads TGTGCCAGCAGCTTTATCTCTAGCGGGGGGGCACCTGGGGCCAACGTCCTGACTTTC.

J is TRBJ2-5 and V is TRBV7-9; 9 nucleotides match TRBD2. CDR1 and CDR2 (germline): SEHNR, FQNEAQ (reference sequence). With 0 bases clipped from V and 2 bases from J, the junction kept 4 bases outside the gene matches. The CDR3 runs 16 residues. The CDR3 is CASSLALGLAQETQYF. CDR3 nucleotide sequence: TGTGCCAGCAGCTTAGCGTTAGGACTAGCGCAAGAGACCCAGTACTTC.

This rearrangement joins TRBV29-1 to TRBJ2-1; the D gene is possibly TRBD2 (6 bases). Germline assignment: CDR1 SQVTM and CDR2 ANQGSEA. V lost 6 bases to trimming and J lost 9 bases, with 18 bases between them. The CDR3 has 13 residues. The DNA for the CDR3 is TGCAGCGTCCAACTGACTAGTAGAATTGAGCAGTTCTTC. It is translated as CSVQLTSRIEQFF.

The chain carries TRBV5-4 and TRBJ2-1; D remains unclear. Trimming removed 0 bases at V and 7 bases at J, with 11 bases between. Germline CDR1 is SGHNT and CDR2 is YYREEE (reference sequence). The CDR3 has 14 amino acids. The CDR3 region is CASSLEVRNNEQFF. The CDR3 DNA is TGTGCCAGCAGCTTGGAAGTCAGAAATAATGAGCAGTTCTTC.

This clone was counted once. The CDR3 region has the DNA TGTGCCAGCAGTTCAAGAGTGCCCACCGAGCAGTACTTC. This codes for CASSSRVPTEQYF. V and J are TRBV28 and TRBJ2-7; no definite D call. This CDR3 spans 13 amino acids. CDR1 is MDHEN and CDR2 is SYDVKM in the germline V gene. V was shortened by 4 bases and J by 6 bases, with 13 bases between the two germline ends. Filled out from reference TRBV28 and TRBJ2-7, the complete variable domain reads DVKVTQSSRYLVKRTGEKVFLECVQDMDHENMFWYRQDPGLGLRLIYFSYDVKMKEKGDIPEGYSVSREKKERFSLILESASTNQTSMYLCASSSRVPTEQYFGPGTRLTVT.

The J gene is TRBJ1-1, the V gene TRBV6-6; D ambiguous. CDR3 length: 13 amino acids. V gave up 2 bases and J gave up 5 bases, with 9 bases separating them. Germline V gene data show CDR1 as MNHNY and CDR2 as SVGAGI (reference sequence). The CDR3 sequence: CASSYEGWTEAFF. The CDR3 DNA follows: TGTGCCAGCAGTTACGAGGGTTGGACTGAAGCTTTCTTT.

The chain is built from TRBV7-8 and TRBJ1-4; D remains unclear. Germline CDR1 reads SGHVS; CDR2 reads FQNEAQ. CDR3 size: 15 residues. V was pared by 1 base and J by 3 bases, with 9 bases between. The CDR3 reads CASSLGLAANEKLFF. DNA of the CDR3: TGTGCCAGCAGCTTAGGTCTCGCGGCTAATGAAAAACTGTTTTTT.

This chain connects TRBV9 to TRBJ1-6; D ambiguous. Between the trimmed V and J ends, which lost 0 bases and 7 bases, there was a span of 14 bases. The CDR3 spans 16 residues. Per germline, CDR1 SGDLS and CDR2 YYNGEE. The CDR3, as DNA: TGTGCCAGCAGCGTAGGAGGGAGCGCCCGGAATTCACCCCTCCACTTT. It codes for CASSVGGSARNSPLHF.

The chain employs TRBV29-1 and TRBJ2-5, with a possible D match to TRBD1 (6 bases). V was clipped by 1 base and J by 2 bases, with 11 bases between them. CDR1 is SQVTM and CDR2 is ANQGSEA in the germline V gene. This CDR3 region has 14 residues. The CDR3 nucleotides are TGCAGCGTTGAAGTTAGAGGGGGTCAAGAGACCCAGTACTTC. Translation: CSVEVRGGQETQYF.

The chain links TRBV7-8 to TRBJ2-5; 14 positions agree with TRBD2. Germline V gives CDR1 SGHVS, CDR2 FQNEAQ. CDR3 length equals 21 residues. Trimming took 6 bases from V and 5 from J; bases not matched to a gene: 23. The CDR3 protein is CASRSGLAGAAPTYPVETQYF. In nucleotides, the CDR3 is TGTGCCAGCAGATCGGGACTAGCGGGAGCGGCTCCTACTTACCCGGTTGAGACCCAGTACTTC.

The chain is built from TRBV7-2 and TRBJ2-3; 11 nucleotides align to TRBD2. After removal of 6 bases from V and 4 bases from J, the junction contained 12 bases not matched to a gene. The CDR3 spans 17 residues. Germline-derived CDR1 and CDR2 are SGHTA and FQGNSA. The CDR3 here is CASSRASGGRIPDTQYF. CDR3 nucleotide sequence: TGTGCCAGCAGTCGGGCTAGCGGGGGGAGAATTCCAGATACGCAGTATTTT.

This chain's CDR3 is CASSPGKFSYEQYF. The DNA for the CDR3 is TGCGCCAGCAGTCCGGGAAAATTCTCCTACGAGCAGTACTTC. J is TRBJ2-7 and V is TRBV10-2; the D gene is possibly TRBD2 (5 bases). The CDR3 length is 14 residues. V shed 5 bases and J shed 0 bases, with 11 bases lying between them. Germline V gene data show CDR1 as WSHSY and CDR2 as SAAADI.

This clone was picked up one time. This chain connects TRBV28 to TRBJ1-3; the D is unclear. The V gene lost 2 bases and the J gene lost 4 bases, with 12 bases spanning the gap. Germline CDR1 reads MDHEN; CDR2 reads SYDVKM. CDR3 length equals 15 residues. The CDR3 sequence: CASSLGGTGGNTIYF. The CDR3 region has the DNA TGTGCCAGCAGTTTAGGCGGAACGGGAGGAAACACCATATATTTT.

The chain has TRBV18 and TRBJ2-6; the match to TRBD1 covers 8 bases. The CDR3 extends over 17 amino acids. Germline V CDR1 and CDR2: KGHSH, LQKENI. J lost 0 bases, V lost 6 bases, and 7 bases had no gene match. This CDR3 is CASSSGTGYSGANVLTF. The CDR3 DNA sequence: TGTGCCAGCTCCTCCGGGACAGGCTACTCTGGGGCCAACGTCCTGACTTTC.

In its sample, this clone was seen a few times. This chain uses TRBV7-9 with TRBJ2-3, with TRBD1 as a possible D gene (6 bases). Germline CDR1 SEHNR, CDR2 FQNEAQ (reference sequence). V was cut by 0 bases and J by 6 bases, with 13 bases left in between. CDR3 length: 15 residues. The chain's CDR3 is CASSLAYRVGDTQYF. CDR3 coding DNA: TGTGCCAGCAGCTTAGCGTACAGGGTCGGTGATACGCAGTATTTT.

This chain joins TRBV5-4 and TRBJ2-1, with TRBD2 as a possible D gene (6 bases). Germline V gives CDR1 SGHNT, CDR2 YYREEE (reference sequence). Trimming took 4 bases from V and 7 from J, leaving 18 bases between them. The CDR3 is made up of 15 amino acids. This chain's CDR3 is CASSNIAEGDNEQFF. CDR3 sequence (DNA): TGTGCCAGCAGCAACATAGCGGAAGGGGATAATGAGCAGTTCTTC. Based on the CDR3 plus reference TRBV5-4 and TRBJ2-1, the full variable domain is ETGVTQSPTHLIKTRGQQVTLRCSSQSGHNTVSWYQQALGQGPQFIFQYYREEENGRGNFPPRFSGLQFPNYSSELNVNALELDDSALYLCASSNIAEGDNEQFFGPGTRLTVL.